This passage covers 19 T cell receptor beta chains from one sample sequenced in a study of cytomegalovirus exposure and HLA in healthy donors. The PCR was carried out with 60 Vbeta primers and 13 Jbeta primers. Generated by immunoSEQ multiplex PCR, the TCRdb table keeps only in-frame clones and is missing some. The sample yields 150,000 to 200,000 clones, approximately 12% seen once. The sample consisted of PBMCs. The receptors shown here come from a man aged 50 to 60 in good health and CMV-seropositive.

This clone was seen a few times. V usage is TRBV10-3 and J usage is TRBJ2-3; tentatively, D is TRBD2 (5 bases). The V and J ends lost 2 bases and 3 bases respectively, with 18 bases between them. Germline loops: CDR1 ENHRY, CDR2 SYGVKD. The CDR3 consists of 17 residues. CDR3 DNA: TGTGCCATCAGTGAGCCGTGGACTCTTCTGGGGACAGATACGCAGTATTTT. Translating gives CAISEPWTLLGTDTQYF.

V usage is TRBV2 and J usage is TRBJ2-1, with D perhaps TRBD1 (7 bases). The CDR3 is made up of 14 amino acids. Trimming cost V 5 bases and J 12 bases, with 20 bases left between them. CDR1 and CDR2 from the germline V gene are SNHLY and FYNNEI. This CDR3 reads CASSQITSSGGQFF. The CDR3 DNA sequence: TGTGCCAGCAGTCAAATTACTAGCTCAGGGGGGCAGTTCTTC.

This clone came up a few times. V and J are TRBV11-2 and TRBJ2-7, with 9 bases matching TRBD1. Germline CDR1 SGHAT, CDR2 FQNNGV. The CDR3 is made up of 15 amino acids. V was pared by 4 bases and J by 2 bases, with 6 bases of the junction left unmatched. The CDR3 region has the DNA TGTGCCAGCAGCTCAAGCGGGACAGGGACCTACGAGCAGTACTTC. This sequence encodes CASSSSGTGTYEQYF. Full variable domain (missing parts from reference TRBV11-2 and TRBJ2-7): EAGVAQSPRYKIIEKRQSVAFWCNPISGHATLYWYQQILGQGPKLLIQFQNNGVVDDSQLPKDRFSAERLKGVDSTLKIQPAKLEDSAVYLCASSSSGTGTYEQYFGPGTRLTVT.

This clone was counted only a few times. V and J are TRBV6-6 and TRBJ1-5; D remains ambiguous. The CDR3 length is 15 residues. Trimming shortened V by 7 bases and J by 2 bases, and 15 bases separated the two germline ends. The germline gives CDR1 MNHNY, CDR2 SVGAGI (reference sequence). The CDR3 protein is CASTDPPGGNQPQHF. For the CDR3, the DNA is TGTGCCAGCACCGACCCACCCGGGGGCAATCAGCCCCAGCATTTT.

The chain carries TRBV7-2 and TRBJ1-6; possibly TRBD1 for D (5 bases). The CDR3 covers 14 residues. Per the germline V gene, CDR1 is SGHTA and CDR2 is FQGNSA. V was clipped by 1 base and J by 10 bases, with 11 bases between them. CDR3 sequence: CASSLEQGRSPLHF. The CDR3 DNA follows: TGTGCCAGCAGCTTAGAGCAGGGCCGCTCACCCCTCCACTTT.

Only a few counts were recorded for this clone. The chain is built from TRBV5-1 and TRBJ2-7, with a tentative D call TRBD1 (5 bases). The CDR3 spans 12 residues. The V end was cut by 5 bases, the J end by 3 bases, with 9 bases between. Germline loops: CDR1 SGHRS, CDR2 YFSETQ. The CDR3 reads CASSLQDYEQYF. The DNA for the CDR3 is TGCGCCAGCAGTTTACAGGACTACGAGCAGTACTTC.

The V and J genes are TRBV27 and TRBJ2-5, with a weak D call TRBD2 (5 bases). Trimming left V 3 bases short and J 4 bases short, with 9 bases between. Germline assignment: CDR1 MNHEY and CDR2 SMNVEV (reference sequence). There are 13 residues in the CDR3. The CDR3 protein is CASSFTGVETQYF. CDR3 nucleotide sequence: TGTGCCAGCAGTTTCACCGGGGTAGAGACCCAGTACTTC.

This clone showed up just a few times. The CDR3 sequence: CASSPDGGRETQYF. CDR3 DNA sequence: TGTGCCAGCAGCCCCGACGGGGGGCGAGAGACCCAGTACTTC. The J gene is TRBJ2-5, the V gene TRBV11-3; the D gene is possibly TRBD2 (7 bases). With 5 bases removed from V and 4 bases from J, the gap between germline ends came to 14 bases. Germline V gene sequence: CDR1 SGHNT, CDR2 YENEEA. The CDR3 runs 14 residues.

J is TRBJ1-6 and V is TRBV7-2; D might be TRBD1 (5 bases). CDR3 length: 12 residues. Trimming pared 7 bases from V and 13 bases from J, leaving 14 bases between. Germline assignment: CDR1 SGHTA and CDR2 FQGNSA. CDR3 DNA: TGTGCCAGCACCAAACTTGGGGGGCCCCTCCACTTT. Residues: CASTKLGGPLHF. Using reference TRBV7-2 and TRBJ1-6 for the parts outside the CDR3, the full variable domain is GAGVSQSPSNKVTEKGKDVELRCDPISGHTALYWYRQSLGQGLEFLIYFQGNSAPDKSGLPSDRFSAERTGGSVSTLTIQRTQQEDSAVYLCASTKLGGPLHFGNGTRLTVT.

This clone has a handful of counts. V gene TRBV29-1 combines with J gene TRBJ2-7, with 10 nucleotides matching TRBD2. The CDR3 contains 14 residues. Per the germline V gene, CDR1 is SQVTM and CDR2 is ANQGSEA. Germline trimming cut 4 bases from V and 5 bases from J; bases unmatched to any gene: 8. The CDR3 nucleotides read TGCAGCGTTGTTGGGGTAGCGGGGGGCCACGAGCAGTACGTC. It is translated as CSVVGVAGGHEQYV.

This chain links TRBV2 with TRBJ2-6; D not certain. The CDR3 spans 17 residues. The V and J ends lost 3 bases and 0 bases respectively, with 12 bases between them. Looked up from germline, CDR1 is SNHLY and CDR2 is FYNNEI. CDR3: CASSEWAGFSGANVLTF. The CDR3 DNA follows: TGTGCCAGCAGTGAGTGGGCAGGATTCTCTGGGGCCAACGTCCTGACTTTC.

The chain couples TRBV5-1 to TRBJ2-5, with D maybe TRBD2 (5 bases). The CDR3 totals 14 residues. The germline V and J ends were trimmed by 3 bases and 1 base, with 10 bases remaining between them. Per germline, CDR1 SGHRS and CDR2 YFSETQ. CDR3 nucleotide sequence: TGCGCCAGCAGCTCTGGGAGTTTCCAAGAGACCCAGTACTTC. Translated: CASSSGSFQETQYF.

This clone has a handful of counts. One end of the junction fails to match germline, which may point to a read error. CDR3 residues: CASSHSGTGGYEQYF. The DNA of the CDR3 is TGTGCCAGCAGTCACTCCGGGACAGGGGGCTACGAGCAGTACTTC. V and J are TRBV6-5 and TRBJ2-7; TRBD1 matches 11 bases. The CDR3 has 15 amino acids. CDR1 MNHEY and CDR2 SVGAGI come from the germline V gene.

J is TRBJ2-5 and V is TRBV30; possibly TRBD1 for D (5 bases). Matching the DNA end better, TRBJ2-7 makes the J call doubtful. The CDR3 sequence is 14 residues long. Germline CDR1 and CDR2: GTSNPN and SVGIG (reference sequence). The CDR3 DNA reads as TGTGCCTGGAGTGTAATCCAGGGATCCTACGAGCAGTACTTC. Its translation: CAWSVIQGSYEQYF.

In its sample, this clone was seen many times. The chain carries TRBV2 and TRBJ1-1; D is unresolved. The CDR3 covers 13 residues. Per germline, CDR1 SNHLY and CDR2 FYNNEI. The V end was cut by 5 bases, the J end by 1 base, with 8 bases between. CDR3 residues: CASSLGANTEAFF. For the CDR3, the DNA is TGTGCCAGCAGTTTAGGAGCGAACACTGAAGCTTTCTTT.

In this sample, this clone turned up a few times. The J gene is TRBJ1-1, the V gene TRBV29-1, with D unclear. The germline V and J ends were trimmed by 4 bases and 1 base, with 13 bases remaining between them. This CDR3 is 14 amino acids long. Germline-derived CDR1 and CDR2 are SQVTM and ANQGSEA. CDR3 residues: CSVAAAGRNTEAFF. DNA for the CDR3: TGCAGCGTTGCGGCGGCCGGGAGGAACACTGAAGCTTTCTTT.

The chain employs TRBV4-3 and TRBJ1-2, with unresolved D. CDR3 length: 17 amino acids. Looked up from germline, CDR1 is LGHNA and CDR2 is YSLEER. Trimming took 4 bases from V and 1 from J, leaving 19 bases between them. CDR3 residues: CASSPFYEESLNYGYTF. The CDR3 DNA reads TGCGCCAGCAGCCCATTTTACGAAGAGTCCCTTAACTATGGCTACACCTTC.

The table lists this clone with a few counts. This sequence joins TRBV28 and TRBJ1-2; possibly TRBD1 for D (6 bases). The CDR3 has 11 residues. From germline, CDR1 is MDHEN and CDR2 SYDVKM. Trimming took off 8 bases at V and 9 bases at J, with 13 bases between the two ends. CDR3 region: CASSSGTSYTF. The CDR3 DNA reads TGTGCCAGCTCTTCAGGGACAAGCTACACCTTC.

The chain uses TRBV19 and TRBJ1-4; no firm D call. There are 13 residues in the CDR3. V gave up 3 bases and J gave up 6 bases, with 8 bases separating them. Germline V CDR1 and CDR2: LNHDA, SQIVND (reference sequence). The CDR3 region has the DNA TGTGCCAGTAGTATCTGGCTCTATGAAAAACTGTTTTTT. This sequence encodes CASSIWLYEKLFF.